The rows below give T cell receptor beta chains drawn from one sample of a study of long-term antiretroviral therapy in people with HIV. Sequencing used immunoSEQ multiplex PCR; TCRdb keeps in-frame clones, though not all of them. The table shows roughly 30,000 clones, with 93% occurring only once. This specimen was unsorted PBMCs, taken less than 6.8 years after starting antiretroviral therapy. These receptors were collected from a woman aged 40 to 55 with HIV. Each CDR3 is given without its conserved first and last residue. The order of the fields is J gene, V gene, CDR3 protein.

TRBJ1-2,TRBV4-3,ASSPSSGSGYT
TRBJ1-3,TRBV4-3,ASSQNSLSSGNTIY
TRBJ2-3,TRBV14,ASSRQAGATDTQY
TRBJ1-1,TRBV10-3,ASIGGSTEAF
TRBJ1-6,TRBV9,ASSETPGPSSPLH
TRBJ2-1,TRBV5-6,ASSLLTGEQF
TRBJ1-6,TRBV4-3,ASSRLGTRVRDRSSYNSPLH
TRBJ1-2,TRBV5-1,ASSSNPLSRGPTRN
TRBJ2-7,TRBV19,ASSIGGQSYEQY
TRBJ1-1,TRBV5-6,ASSSYRGHTEAF
TRBJ2-5,TRBV5-1,ASSLEASLAGGLSETQY
TRBJ2-7,TRBV5-1,ASTLTSGEGYEQY
TRBJ1-5,TRBV6-5,ASSRTGRGQPQH
TRBJ2-2,TRBV19,ASSTGPGQNTGELF
TRBJ2-7,TRBV7-2,ASSLSGTGGSYEQY
TRBJ1-1,TRBV5-1,ASSLDPQRPGTMNTEAF
TRBJ1-1,TRBV10-3,AIRKNTEAF
TRBJ1-1,TRBV30,AWSKTGVMNTEAF
TRBJ1-2,TRBV6-5,ASNHNYGYT
TRBJ2-2,TRBV5-1,ASKETGSTGELF
TRBJ1-2,TRBV29-1,SVESNYGYT
TRBJ1-1,TRBV5-5,ASRRQESYTEAF
TRBJ1-1,TRBV27,ASSLSDRTGRAF
TRBJ1-6,TRBV19,ASSTGTGRENSPLH
TRBJ2-1,TRBV29-1,SVEPGQGGDEQF
TRBJ2-7,TRBV5-4,ASSLEAGLTYEQY
TRBJ2-7,TRBV14,ASSQVKDRDRGRYEQY
TRBJ1-3,TRBV13,ASSLWDRGNTIY
TRBJ2-5,TRBV10-3,AISDGKETQY
TRBJ1-5,TRBV18,ASSPGQEQPQH
TRBJ1-4,TRBV6-5,ASVRWITSNEKLF
TRBJ1-2,TRBV9,ASSARQAGIGYT
TRBJ1-2,TRBV4-1,ASSQDRVTGGYT
TRBJ1-2,TRBV19,ASRSGGAANYGYT
TRBJ2-7,TRBV6-6,ASSRAGDYEQY
TRBJ2-2,TRBV5-4,ASSRGRGQDTGELF
TRBJ2-7,TRBV5-1,ASSLVGDSEQY
TRBJ1-4,TRBV7-2,ASSLEVGTGREKLF